The 8 T cell receptor beta chains presented below share a single source sample, sequenced in a study of blood T cell repertoires in COVID-19. Only in-frame clones appear in the TCRdb table, and some are missing; sequencing was by immunoSEQ multiplex PCR. The data show around 100,000 clones, around four fifths seen once. Sequencing used peripheral blood. The receptors shown here come from a man aged 55 to 69 with active or convalescent COVID-19.

The CDR3 sequence: CAWSPGRTNSYNEQFF. The CDR3 DNA reads as TGTGCCTGGAGTCCTGGGCGGACAAACTCCTACAATGAGCAGTTCTTC. The chain couples TRBV30 to TRBJ2-1; TRBD1 might be the D (5 bases). CDR1 and CDR2 from the germline V gene are GTSNPN and SVGIG (reference sequence). This CDR3 spans 16 amino acids. With 2 bases removed from V and 0 bases from J, the gap between germline ends came to 14 bases. The complete variable domain, with remaining parts taken from reference TRBV30 and TRBJ2-1, reads SQTIHQWPATLVQPVGSPLSLECTVEGTSNPNLYWYRQAAGRGLQLLFYSVGIGQISSEVPQNLSASRPQDRQFILSSKKLLLSDSGFYLCAWSPGRTNSYNEQFFGPGTRLTVL.

This CDR3 is CATSDFKGGYNEQFF. The CDR3 bases are TGTGCCACCAGTGATTTTAAGGGAGGCTACAATGAGCAGTTCTTC. The gene calls are TRBV24-1 and TRBJ2-1, with D possibly TRBD2 on 6 matching bases. The V end was cut by 1 base, the J end by 3 bases, with 9 bases between. Germline lookup yields CDR1 KGHDR and CDR2 SFDVKD. The CDR3 extends over 15 amino acids.

J is TRBJ2-3 and V is TRBV4-1; 7 nucleotides align to TRBD2. The J segment lost 6 bases and the V segment lost 4 bases, leaving 13 bases of the junction unmatched. The CDR3 runs to 16 residues. CDR1 and CDR2 from the germline V gene are MGHRA and YSYEKL. CDR3 in DNA: TGCGCCAGCAGCCCAGCGGGGACTACGCCGGTGGATACGCAGTATTTT. This codes for CASSPAGTTPVDTQYF.

The chain recombines TRBV18 with TRBJ2-3; TRBD2 matches 11 bases. CDR3 length equals 15 residues. V was clipped by 2 bases and J by 3 bases; unmatched bases: 1. Germline V gives CDR1 KGHSH, CDR2 LQKENI. CDR3 in amino acids: CASSPTSGSTDTQYF. In DNA form, the CDR3 reads TGTGCCAGCTCACCAACTAGCGGGAGTACAGATACGCAGTATTTT.

The chain combines TRBV5-1 with TRBJ1-4, with D perhaps matching TRBD1 (6 bases). Trimming cost V 4 bases and J 0 bases, with 19 bases left between them. The CDR3 has 18 amino acids. Germline CDR1 and CDR2: SGHRS and YFSETQ. DNA of the CDR3: TGCGCCAGCAGCAAGGGACGGGGGGCCTCTGCAACTAATGAAAAACTGTTTTTT. This translates into CASSKGRGASATNEKLFF.

The rearrangement joins TRBV2 to TRBJ1-1; no clear D gene. Trimming pared 8 bases from V and 1 base from J, leaving 14 bases between. Germline V gene data show CDR1 as SNHLY and CDR2 as FYNNEI. The CDR3 is made up of 14 amino acids. The CDR3 bases are TGTGCCAGCGCGGTACTAGAAGGGAACACTGAAGCTTTCTTT. The encoded protein is CASAVLEGNTEAFF.

The V and J genes are TRBV6-6 and TRBJ2-3; weak D call: TRBD2 (6 bases). Germline V gene sequence: CDR1 MNHNY, CDR2 SVGAGI (reference sequence). The V end lost 10 bases, the J end lost 10 bases, and 18 bases lay between the germline ends. The CDR3 totals 12 residues. The CDR3 coding sequence is TGTGCCACCAGCGGAACCGGGGGAGCGCAGTATTTT. It is translated as CATSGTGGAQYF.

This sequence joins TRBV6-5 and TRBJ2-1; D might be TRBD2 (6 bases). V was cut by 6 bases and J by 6 bases, with 15 bases left in between. Germline V gives CDR1 MNHEY, CDR2 SVGAGI. The CDR3 has 14 amino acids. The CDR3 reads CASRRTKSPNEQFF. The CDR3 region has the DNA TGTGCCAGCAGAAGGACTAAATCCCCCAATGAGCAGTTCTTC.